Described below is a single T cell receptor (beta chain) sequence and its context. The antigen is unknown. The junction and the germline gene differ at one end; a read error may be behind it. These data belong to a study of tumor-infiltrating lymphocytes in primary liver carcinoma. Germline V gene lookup returns CDR1 MGHRA and CDR2 YSYEKL. CDR3 size: 15 residues. The study's findings and limits: Paired tumor-adjacent and tumor-blood samples overlapped less than tumor region pairs did. The study found only about 7.5-25% of top clones in all five tumor regions.

A constant-region primer served to make TCR beta cDNA from roughly 540 ng total RNA. Modified slightly, ARM-PCR produced TCR beta libraries over three nested multiplex PCR rounds. The first two PCR rounds used TRBV1-TRBV30 primers with a Cbeta primer, 10 cycles each. TCRdb independently ran MiXCR on the multiplex PCR reads; one entry per CDR3 protein. The sample lists under 85,000 distinct CDR3 sequences; 55% to 85% were seen once. Unsorted bulk tissue (roughly 20-31 mg) underwent RNA and DNA co-extraction. Subjects presented with primary liver carcinoma managed by surgical resection. This TCR was recovered from a man in his forties or fifties with primary liver carcinoma and hepatitis B virus infection. Sequenced sample: liver tumor tissue from sampling region 1. As for subset: tumor region T1, superior pole. The V call is TRBV4-1, the J call TRBJ2-2; a possible D gene is TRBD1 (6 bases). In nucleotides, the CDR3 is TGCGCCAGCAGCCAAGATCAGGGGAGCACCGGGGAGCCGTTATTT. Encoded protein: CASSQDQGSTGEPLF.